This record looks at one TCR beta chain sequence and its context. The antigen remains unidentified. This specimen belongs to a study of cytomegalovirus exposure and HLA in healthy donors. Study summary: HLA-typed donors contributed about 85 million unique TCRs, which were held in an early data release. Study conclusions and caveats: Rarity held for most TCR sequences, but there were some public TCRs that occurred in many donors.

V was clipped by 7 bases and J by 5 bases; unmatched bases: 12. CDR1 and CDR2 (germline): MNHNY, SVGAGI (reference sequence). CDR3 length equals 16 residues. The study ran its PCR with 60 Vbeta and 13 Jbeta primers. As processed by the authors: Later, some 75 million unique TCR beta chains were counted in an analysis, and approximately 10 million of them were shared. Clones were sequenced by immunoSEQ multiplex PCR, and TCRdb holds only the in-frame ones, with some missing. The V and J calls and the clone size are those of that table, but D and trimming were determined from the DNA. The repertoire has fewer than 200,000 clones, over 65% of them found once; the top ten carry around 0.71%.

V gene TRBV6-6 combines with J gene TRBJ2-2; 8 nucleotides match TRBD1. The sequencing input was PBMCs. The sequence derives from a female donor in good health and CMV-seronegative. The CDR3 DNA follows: TGTGCCAGCACTCCAGGGGGCTACAGTCGGACCGGGGAGCTGTTTTTT. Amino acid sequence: CASTPGGYSRTGELFF.